This T cell receptor beta chain was recovered during a study of blood T cells in healthy people across ages. Study results and caveats: Strong correlation existed between TCR beta diversity and naive T cell percentage.

Then a second PCR, running roughly 7 to 11 cycles, was carried out with a sample-barcoded 5' primer and a J-beta primer mix. TCRdb re-analysed the 5' RACE reads in MiXCR, keeping a single row per CDR3 protein. The sample yields 1.5 million to 2 million distinct CDR3 sequences, about 35% seen once. This clonotype turned up a few times. As yet, its antigen is unknown. CDR3 length: 15 residues. Germline V gene data show CDR1 as DFQATT and CDR2 as SNEGSKA (reference sequence). V was pared by 5 bases and J by 4 bases, with 18 bases between. The sequenced sample was blood. V is TRBV20-1 and J is TRBJ2-1, with D possibly being TRBD2 (6 bases). The receptor was isolated from a young woman in good health. The DNA of the CDR3 is TGCAGTGCTTGGCTAGCGTCCGACGTATACAATGAGCAGTTCTTC. This sequence encodes CSAWLASDVYNEQFF.